The 14 T cell receptor beta chains below come from one sample, sequenced in a study of shared clonotypes between healthy human individuals. Measured with immunoSEQ multiplex PCR; TCRdb has only the in-frame clones, and not every one. The top ten hold over 0.2% of the sample, which has roughly 810,000 clones, 96% seen once. Naive CD8 cells, CD45RO-negative and positively selected for CCR7, excluded terminally differentiated effector memory CD45RA+ cells. Source material: naive CD8+ T cells sorted from blood. The source is a man aged 25 to 40 in good health.

V usage is TRBV7-9 and J usage is TRBJ1-4; D is unclear. The germline CDR1 and CDR2 sequences are SEHNR and FQNEAQ (reference sequence). CDR3 length: 14 amino acids. V was cut by 2 bases and J by 8 bases, with 12 bases left in between. The CDR3 DNA reads TGTGCCAGCAGCTTATTTGTAGAGGAGGAAAAACTGTTTTTT. This gives the protein CASSLFVEEEKLFF.

The chain employs TRBV4-1 and TRBJ2-3; D possibly corresponds to TRBD1 (6 bases). This CDR3 spans 15 amino acids. Germline V gene lookup returns CDR1 MGHRA and CDR2 YSYEKL. V was pared by 6 bases and J by 6 bases, with 19 bases between. The CDR3 is CASRRSLGARDTQYF. In DNA form, the CDR3 reads TGCGCCAGCAGGCGATCTCTGGGGGCAAGGGATACGCAGTATTTT.

The chain recombines TRBV27 with TRBJ2-7; D remains unclear. The germline V gene has CDR1 MNHEY and CDR2 SMNVEV (reference sequence). This CDR3 is 14 amino acids long. The V end was cut by 5 bases, the J end by 2 bases, with 13 bases between. The CDR3 region has the DNA TGTGCCAGCAGTGCTGTAGAATCCACCTACGAGCAGTACTTC. It is translated as CASSAVESTYEQYF.

The chain couples TRBV2 to TRBJ2-2; D is uncertain. The CDR3 has 12 amino acids. Trimming left V 10 bases short and J 4 bases short, with 10 bases between. Germline CDR1 is SNHLY and CDR2 is FYNNEI. The CDR3: CATLSSTGELFF. DNA for the CDR3: TGTGCCACCCTATCGAGCACCGGGGAGCTGTTTTTT. Based on the CDR3 plus reference TRBV2 and TRBJ2-2, the full variable domain is EPEVTQTPSHQVTQMGQEVILRCVPISNHLYFYWYRQILGQKVEFLVSFYNNEISEKSEIFDDQFSVERPDGSNFTLKIRSTKLEDSAMYFCATLSSTGELFFGEGSRLTVL.

This chain uses TRBV2 with TRBJ2-6; no clear D. CDR1 is SNHLY, CDR2 FYNNEI, per germline. Trimming removed 5 bases at V and 1 base at J, with 18 bases between. This CDR3 spans 18 amino acids. The CDR3 nucleotides read TGTGCCAGCAGTTTTACCCCGGTCGCAGTTTCTGGGGCCAACGTCCTGACTTTC. It translates to CASSFTPVAVSGANVLTF.

The chain couples TRBV29-1 to TRBJ2-1, with D possibly called TRBD1 or TRBD2 (5 bases each). The CDR3 totals 16 residues. The V end was cut by 5 bases, the J end by 3 bases, with 20 bases between. Germline V gene lookup returns CDR1 SQVTM and CDR2 ANQGSEA. CDR3 region: CSVTPFMGRVYNEQFF. The DNA for the CDR3 is TGCAGCGTTACCCCCTTCATGGGACGGGTCTACAATGAGCAGTTCTTC.

The genes are TRBV13 and TRBJ2-1; TRBD2 matches 10 bases. The CDR3 sequence is 16 residues long. Germline CDR1 reads PRHDT; CDR2 reads FYEKMQ (reference sequence). Trimming took 0 bases from V and 4 from J; bases not matched to a gene: 3. The CDR3: CASSLGLAGVYNEQFF. The CDR3 DNA reads as TGTGCCAGCAGCTTAGGGCTAGCGGGAGTTTACAATGAGCAGTTCTTC.

The rearrangement links TRBV27 to TRBJ2-1; D perhaps matches TRBD2 (5 bases). Germline V gene data show CDR1 as MNHEY and CDR2 as SMNVEV (reference sequence). The V gene lost 6 bases and the J gene lost 8 bases, with 23 bases spanning the gap. The CDR3 length is 16 residues. The CDR3 nucleotides read TGTGCCAGCAGCCTGGGGAGAGGGAGTAATTTAGATGAGCAGTTCTTC. Translated, it gives CASSLGRGSNLDEQFF.

This rearrangement joins TRBV15 to TRBJ2-7, with 9 bases matching TRBD2. The germline V gene encodes CDR1 LNHNV and CDR2 YYDKDF (reference sequence). The J segment lost 2 bases and the V segment lost 1 base, leaving 3 bases of the junction unmatched. There are 15 residues in the CDR3. As DNA, the CDR3 is TGTGCCACCAGCAGAGTCGGCGGGAGGGCCTACGAGCAGTACTTC. Protein product: CATSRVGGRAYEQYF.

This sequence joins TRBV15 and TRBJ2-3; D not certain. This CDR3 is built from 12 residues. Germline values: CDR1 LNHNV, CDR2 YYDKDF (reference sequence). V dropped 5 bases and J dropped 6 bases, with 9 bases sitting between them. In DNA form, the CDR3 reads TGTGCCACCAGCGACCCCTCTGATACGCAGTATTTT. It codes for CATSDPSDTQYF.

V gene TRBV4-1 combines with J gene TRBJ2-7; a possible D gene is TRBD2 (6 bases). The ends were cut back, 6 bases at V and 3 bases at J, with 15 bases in the middle. Germline CDR1 is MGHRA and CDR2 is YSYEKL. CDR3 length equals 14 residues. CDR3 amino acids: CASSWQAEGYEQYF. In nucleotides, the CDR3 is TGCGCCAGCAGTTGGCAGGCGGAGGGCTACGAGCAGTACTTC.

The chain combines TRBV30 with TRBJ2-4; the match to TRBD2 covers 7 bases. The germline V gene has CDR1 GTSNPN and CDR2 SVGIG (reference sequence). With V trimmed by 0 bases and J by 6 bases, 5 bases remained unmatched. The CDR3 is made up of 14 amino acids. CDR3 amino acids: CAWSVGRGRNIQYF. In DNA, the CDR3 is TGTGCCTGGAGTGTGGGGAGGGGTAGAAACATTCAGTACTTC.

DNA for the CDR3: TGTGCCAGCAGTGCCGGACTACCAAAGAAGTCAGAGCAGTTCTTC. It encodes CASSAGLPKKSEQFF. The chain recombines TRBV25-1 with TRBJ2-1; tentative D call: TRBD2 (6 bases). Per germline, CDR1 MGHDK and CDR2 SYGVNS. This CDR3 region has 15 residues. Trimming removed 4 bases from V and 10 bases from J, with 20 bases in between. The full variable domain, in which reference TRBV25-1 and TRBJ2-1 provide the parts outside the CDR3, is EADIYQTPRYLVIGTGKKITLECSQTMGHDKMYWYQQDPGMELHLIHYSYGVNSTEKGDLSSESTVSRIRTEHFPLTLESARPSHTSQYLCASSAGLPKKSEQFFGPGTRLTVL.

V usage is TRBV2 and J usage is TRBJ2-5, with D perhaps TRBD1 (5 bases). Per the germline V gene, CDR1 is SNHLY and CDR2 is FYNNEI. The CDR3 sequence is 14 residues long. Trimming removed 5 bases at V and 1 base at J, with 11 bases between. For the CDR3, the DNA is TGTGCCAGCAGTACAGGCGTGGCCCAAGAGACCCAGTACTTC. Translated, it gives CASSTGVAQETQYF.